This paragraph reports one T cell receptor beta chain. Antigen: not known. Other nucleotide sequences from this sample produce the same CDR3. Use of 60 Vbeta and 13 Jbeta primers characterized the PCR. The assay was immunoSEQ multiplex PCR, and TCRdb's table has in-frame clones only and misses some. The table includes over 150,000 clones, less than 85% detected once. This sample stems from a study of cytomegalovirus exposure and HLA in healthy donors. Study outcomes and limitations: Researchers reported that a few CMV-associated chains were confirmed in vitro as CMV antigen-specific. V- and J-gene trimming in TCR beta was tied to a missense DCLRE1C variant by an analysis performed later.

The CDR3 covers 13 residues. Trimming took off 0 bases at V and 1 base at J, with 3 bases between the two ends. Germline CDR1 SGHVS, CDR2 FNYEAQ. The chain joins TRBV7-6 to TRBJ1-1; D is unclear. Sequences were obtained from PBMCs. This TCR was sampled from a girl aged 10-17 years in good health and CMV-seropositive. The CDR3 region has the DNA TGTGCCAGCAGCTTAGCCGGGAACACTGAAGCTTTCTTT. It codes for CASSLAGNTEAFF.